The next 4 T cell receptor beta chains were all read from a single sample in a study of regulatory T cells in long-lasting Graves disease. Arm-PCR of CDR3 regions and iRepertoire HTBI primers were used to build TCR beta libraries. TCRdb processed the multiplex PCR reads anew with MiXCR; each CDR3 protein has one entry. Of approximately 350,000 distinct CDR3 sequences listed, around 11% are singletons. Sample time point: newly diagnosed GD, antithyroid drugs for less than 3 months. From RNA extracted from PBMCs, the TCR library was made. Separately, the same data were catalogued under a study of T cells in Graves' hyperthyroidism and ophthalmopathy.

The source material was peripheral blood mononuclear cells (PBMCs), sampled at new diagnosis, from a patient treated with antithyroid drugs. The receptors were sampled from a young woman with Graves disease.

This chain connects TRBV29-1 to TRBJ2-4; TRBD1 agrees at 8 bases. The CDR3 runs 13 residues. The V and J ends lost 6 bases and 3 bases, in that order; junction bases with no gene match: 4. Germline CDR1 reads SQVTM; CDR2 reads ANQGSEA. Here the CDR3 DNA reads TGCAGCGTCATGGGACAGGTCAAAAACATTCAGTACTTC. This encodes CSVMGQVKNIQYF.

There are a few counts of this clonotype. V usage is TRBV4-3 and J usage is TRBJ2-2; 11 positions agree with TRBD1. The germline gives CDR1 LGHNA, CDR2 YSLEER. Losses at the gene ends were 6 bases for V and 1 base for J; bases not matched to a gene: 7. The CDR3 totals 17 residues. DNA of the CDR3: TGCGCCAGCAGTCAGGACAGGGGGCGCATGAACACCGGGGAGCTGTTTTTT. Protein product: CASSQDRGRMNTGELFF.

In its sample, this clonotype was seen many times. The V gene is TRBV30, the J gene TRBJ1-1; maybe TRBD1 (5 bases). The germline gives CDR1 GTSNPN, CDR2 SVGIG (reference sequence). The CDR3 is 13 amino acids. Between the trimmed V and J ends, which lost 2 bases and 4 bases, there was a span of 11 bases. The CDR3 is CAWSSGWSTEAFF. The CDR3 DNA sequence: TGTGCCTGGAGTTCAGGGTGGTCCACTGAAGCTTTCTTT.

J is TRBJ2-7 and V is TRBV6-5, with D unresolved. Deletions cut 2 bases from V and 5 bases from J, with 4 bases between. The CDR3 loop spans 11 amino acids. Germline CDR1 is MNHEY and CDR2 is SVGAGI. The CDR3: CASSYGHEQYV. The CDR3 region has the DNA TGTGCCAGCAGTTACGGGCACGAGCAGTACGTC.